The present T cell receptor beta chain was sequenced within a study of blood T cells in healthy people across ages. Study-wide points: Those diversity estimates obtained from one million T cells were thought to be underestimates. Naive T cell percentage showed a strong correlation with TCR beta diversity.

Per sample, a minimum of 6.5 million PBMCs were isolated. The authors ran a second PCR of roughly 6 to 12 cycles using a sample-barcoded 5' primer and a J-beta primer mix. Every cDNA was tagged by a template-switch adaptor with 12 random nucleotides. TCRdb processed the 5' RACE reads anew with MiXCR; each CDR3 protein has one entry. The sample has more than 700,000 distinct CDR3 sequences, about 46% seen once. On this clonotype itself: Its matching antigen is unknown.

Germline-derived CDR1 and CDR2 are SNHLY and FYNNEI. This CDR3 contains 15 residues. With 8 bases clipped from V and 0 bases from J, the junction kept 8 bases outside the gene matches. This rearrangement joins TRBV2 to TRBJ2-3, with 7 nucleotides matching TRBD2. The sequenced material came from blood. The source is a man at least 80 years old in good health. The DNA of the CDR3 is TGTGCCAGCGGGGGGGGGAGGGCAAGCACAGATACGCAGTATTTT. Protein product: CASGGGRASTDTQYF.